The clone carrying this T cell receptor (beta chain) has only a few counts. Its antigen is not identified. This entry is derived from a study of T-cell reconstitution after alpha-beta-depleted transplantation in children. Unique molecular identifiers were built into the TCRbeta library. Using its own MiXCR run on the PCR reads, TCRdb lists one record per CDR3 protein. The repertoire includes about 50,000 distinct CDR3 sequences, 5.8% of them detected once, and under 35% sits in the top ten. Notes on the study in general: Certain patients had high TCRbeta diversity at day 60, and it came from recipient T cells and thymic progenitors that survived. Where alpha-beta T cells came from about two months after transplant was reportedly several hundred expanded graft clones. A year post-transplant, T-cell counts and diversity derived mostly from newly produced T cells.

This clonotype originated in a female patient aged 2 to 10 who had a stem cell transplant for aplastic anemia, so the T cells may come from the graft donor. The material was PBMCs, mostly from graft donor cells, obtained 60 days after TCRalphabeta/CD19-depleted stem cell transplant.

CDR3 sequence reads: CASSVTGLHTGELFF. The CDR3 DNA sequence: TGTGCCAGCAGCGTTACGGGACTTCACACCGGGGAGCTGTTTTTT. The chain couples TRBV7-9 to TRBJ2-2, with D possibly matching TRBD2 (6 bases). The CDR3 consists of 15 residues. The germline CDR1 and CDR2 sequences are SEHNR and FQNEAQ (reference sequence). Deletions cut 5 bases from V and 3 bases from J, with 13 bases between. Full variable domain (outside the CDR3, taken from reference TRBV7-9 and TRBJ2-2): DTGVSQNPRHKITKRGQNVTFRCDPISEHNRLYWYRQTLGQGPEFLTYFQNEAQLEKSRLLSDRFSAERPKGSFSTLEIQRTEQGDSAMYLCASSVTGLHTGELFFGEGSRLTVL.